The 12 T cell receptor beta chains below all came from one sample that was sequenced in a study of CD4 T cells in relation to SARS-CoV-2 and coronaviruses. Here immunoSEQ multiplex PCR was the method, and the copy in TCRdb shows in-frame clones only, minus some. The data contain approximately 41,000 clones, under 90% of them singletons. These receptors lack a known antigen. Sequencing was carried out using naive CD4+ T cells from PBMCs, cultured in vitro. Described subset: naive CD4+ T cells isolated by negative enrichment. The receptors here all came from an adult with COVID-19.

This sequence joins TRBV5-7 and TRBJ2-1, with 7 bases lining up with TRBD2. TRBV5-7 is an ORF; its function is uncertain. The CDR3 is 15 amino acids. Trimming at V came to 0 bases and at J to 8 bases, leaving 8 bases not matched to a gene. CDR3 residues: CASSLEREREYEQFF. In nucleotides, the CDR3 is TGTGCCAGCAGCTTGGAGCGGGAAAGGGAGTATGAGCAGTTCTTC.

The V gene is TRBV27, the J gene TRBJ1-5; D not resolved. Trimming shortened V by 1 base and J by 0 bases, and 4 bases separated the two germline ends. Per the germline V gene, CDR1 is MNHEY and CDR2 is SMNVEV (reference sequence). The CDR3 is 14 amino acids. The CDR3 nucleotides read TGTGCCAGCAGTTTATATGCTAGCAATCAGCCCCAGCATTTT. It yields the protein CASSLYASNQPQHF.

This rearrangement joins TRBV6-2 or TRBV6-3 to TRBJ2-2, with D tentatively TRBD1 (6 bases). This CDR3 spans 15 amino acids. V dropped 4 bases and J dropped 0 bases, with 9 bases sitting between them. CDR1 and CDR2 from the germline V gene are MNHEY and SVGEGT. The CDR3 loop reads CASSWTAANTGELFF. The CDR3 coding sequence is TGTGCCAGCAGTTGGACAGCGGCGAACACCGGGGAGCTGTTTTTT.

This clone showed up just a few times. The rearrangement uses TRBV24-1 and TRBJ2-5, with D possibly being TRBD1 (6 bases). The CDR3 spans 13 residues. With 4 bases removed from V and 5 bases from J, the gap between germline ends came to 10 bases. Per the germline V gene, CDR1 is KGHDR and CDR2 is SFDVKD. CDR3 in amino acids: CATSEGAMETQYF. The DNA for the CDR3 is TGTGCCACCAGTGAGGGGGCCATGGAGACCCAGTACTTC.

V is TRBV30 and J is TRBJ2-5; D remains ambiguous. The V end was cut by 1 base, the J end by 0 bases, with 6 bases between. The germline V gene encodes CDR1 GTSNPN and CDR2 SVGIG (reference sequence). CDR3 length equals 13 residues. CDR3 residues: CAWSANYQETQYF. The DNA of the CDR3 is TGTGCCTGGAGTGCAAACTACCAAGAGACCCAGTACTTC.

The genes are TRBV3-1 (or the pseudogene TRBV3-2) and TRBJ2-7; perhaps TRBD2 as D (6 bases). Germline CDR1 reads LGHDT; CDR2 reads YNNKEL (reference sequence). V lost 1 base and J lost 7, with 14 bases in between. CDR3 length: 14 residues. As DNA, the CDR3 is TGTGCCAGCAGCCAAGTCAGGAGGGCTAGGGAGCAGTACTTC. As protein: CASSQVRRAREQYF.

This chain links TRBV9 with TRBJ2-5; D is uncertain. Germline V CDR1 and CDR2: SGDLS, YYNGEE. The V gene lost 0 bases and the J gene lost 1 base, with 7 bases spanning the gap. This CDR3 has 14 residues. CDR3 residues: CASSVDPGQETQYF. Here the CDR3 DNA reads TGTGCCAGCAGCGTAGACCCCGGCCAAGAGACCCAGTACTTC.

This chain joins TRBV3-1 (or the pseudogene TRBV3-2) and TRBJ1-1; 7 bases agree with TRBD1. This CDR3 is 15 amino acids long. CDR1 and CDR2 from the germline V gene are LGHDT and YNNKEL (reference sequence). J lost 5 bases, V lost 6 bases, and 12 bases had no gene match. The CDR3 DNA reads TGTGCCAGCAGTCACAGGGGTCAGGGGCGGACTGAAGCTTTCTTT. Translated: CASSHRGQGRTEAFF.

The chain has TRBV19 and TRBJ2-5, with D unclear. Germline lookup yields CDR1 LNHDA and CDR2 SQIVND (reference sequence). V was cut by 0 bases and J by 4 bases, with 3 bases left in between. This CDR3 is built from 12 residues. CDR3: CASSIDRETQYF. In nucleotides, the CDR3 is TGTGCCAGTAGTATAGATCGAGAGACCCAGTACTTC.

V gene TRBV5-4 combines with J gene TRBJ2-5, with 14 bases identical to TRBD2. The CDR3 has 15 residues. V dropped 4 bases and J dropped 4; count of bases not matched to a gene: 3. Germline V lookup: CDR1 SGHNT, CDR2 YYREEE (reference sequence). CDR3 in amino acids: CASSTGLAGGETQYF. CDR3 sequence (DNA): TGTGCCAGCAGCACTGGACTAGCGGGAGGAGAGACCCAGTACTTC.

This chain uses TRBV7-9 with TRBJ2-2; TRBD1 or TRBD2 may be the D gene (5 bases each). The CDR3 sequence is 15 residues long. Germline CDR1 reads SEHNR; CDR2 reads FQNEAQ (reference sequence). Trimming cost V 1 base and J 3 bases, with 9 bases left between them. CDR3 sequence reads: CASSLGGDHTGELFF. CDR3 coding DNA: TGTGCCAGCAGCTTAGGTGGGGACCACACCGGGGAGCTGTTTTTT.

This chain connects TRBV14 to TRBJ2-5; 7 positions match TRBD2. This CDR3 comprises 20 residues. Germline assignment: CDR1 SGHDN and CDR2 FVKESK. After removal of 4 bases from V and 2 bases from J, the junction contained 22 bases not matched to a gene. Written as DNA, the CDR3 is TGTGCCAGCAGCCGGCGGGAGATAATACATTCGGAACGGCCACAAGAGACCCAGTACTTC. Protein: CASSRREIIHSERPQETQYF.